The present entry profiles one T cell receptor beta chain with its context. What it binds is not known. These data come from a study of cytomegalovirus exposure and HLA in healthy donors. General study findings and limits: Among the most significant clusters, several appeared linked to common viral pathogens in a later analysis. Despite most TCR sequences being rare, some public TCRs occurred in many donors. Reports indicated that the classifier achieved high specificity and sensitivity in diagnosing cytomegalovirus status.

PCR involved 60 Vbeta and 13 Jbeta primers. Generated by immunoSEQ multiplex PCR, the TCRdb table keeps only in-frame clones and is missing some. The data hold 35,000 to 55,000 clones, with roughly 60% observed a single time. Trimming shortened V by 10 bases and J by 4 bases, and 16 bases separated the two germline ends. The length of the CDR3 is 13 residues. Germline loops: CDR1 MNHEY, CDR2 SVGAGI. This clonotype was sampled from a man aged 55 to 70 in good health and CMV-seropositive. V and J are TRBV6-5 and TRBJ1-2; D gene ambiguous. Material for sequencing was PBMCs. CDR3 sequence (DNA): TGTGCCACTTCAAGGGTGGAGGGCTATGGCTACACCTTC. This codes for CATSRVEGYGYTF.